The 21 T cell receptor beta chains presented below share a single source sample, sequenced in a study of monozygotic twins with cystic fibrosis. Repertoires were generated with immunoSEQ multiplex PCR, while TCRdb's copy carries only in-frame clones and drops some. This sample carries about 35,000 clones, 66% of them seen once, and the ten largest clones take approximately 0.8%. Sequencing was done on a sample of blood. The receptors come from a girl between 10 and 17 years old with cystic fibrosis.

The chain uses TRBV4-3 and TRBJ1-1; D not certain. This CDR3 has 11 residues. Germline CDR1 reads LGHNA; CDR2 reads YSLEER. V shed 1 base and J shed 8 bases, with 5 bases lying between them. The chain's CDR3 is CASSQGEEAFF. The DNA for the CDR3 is TGCGCCAGCAGCCAAGGAGAGGAAGCTTTCTTT.

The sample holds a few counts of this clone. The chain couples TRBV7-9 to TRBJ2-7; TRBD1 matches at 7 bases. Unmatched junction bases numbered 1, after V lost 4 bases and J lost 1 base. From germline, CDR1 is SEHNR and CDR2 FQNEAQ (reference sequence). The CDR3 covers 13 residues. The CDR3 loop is CASSWGQSYEQYF. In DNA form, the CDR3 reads TGTGCCAGCAGCTGGGGACAGTCCTACGAGCAGTACTTC. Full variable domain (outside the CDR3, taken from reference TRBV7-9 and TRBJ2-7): DTGVSQNPRHKITKRGQNVTFRCDPISEHNRLYWYRQTLGQGPEFLTYFQNEAQLEKSRLLSDRFSAERPKGSFSTLEIQRTEQGDSAMYLCASSWGQSYEQYFGPGTRLTVT.

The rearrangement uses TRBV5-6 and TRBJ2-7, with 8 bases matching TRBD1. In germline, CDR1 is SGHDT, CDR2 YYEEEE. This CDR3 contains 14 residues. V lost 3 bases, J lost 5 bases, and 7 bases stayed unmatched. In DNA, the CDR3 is TGTGCCAGCAGCTGGACAGGGAGGATCGACGAGCAGTACGTC. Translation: CASSWTGRIDEQYV.

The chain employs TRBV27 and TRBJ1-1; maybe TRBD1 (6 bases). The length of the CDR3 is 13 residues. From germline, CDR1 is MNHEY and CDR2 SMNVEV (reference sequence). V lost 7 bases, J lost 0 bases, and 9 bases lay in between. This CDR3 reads CASKDRMNTEAFF. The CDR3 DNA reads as TGTGCCAGCAAAGACAGGATGAACACTGAAGCTTTCTTT.

CDR3: CASSQVARSSNEKLFF. The CDR3 DNA sequence: TGCGCCAGCAGCCAAGTCGCCAGGTCAAGTAATGAAAAACTGTTTTTT. The chain uses TRBV4-1 and TRBJ1-4; D is ambiguous. This CDR3 spans 16 amino acids. The V end lost 1 base, the J end lost 4 bases, and 13 bases lay between the germline ends. Germline V lookup: CDR1 MGHRA, CDR2 YSYEKL.

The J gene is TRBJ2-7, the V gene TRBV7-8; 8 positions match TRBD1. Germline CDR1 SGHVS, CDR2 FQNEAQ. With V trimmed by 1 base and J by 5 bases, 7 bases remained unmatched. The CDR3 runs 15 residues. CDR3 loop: CASSLGGAGGHEQYF. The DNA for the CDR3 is TGTGCCAGCAGCTTAGGGGGGGCAGGGGGCCACGAGCAGTACTTC.

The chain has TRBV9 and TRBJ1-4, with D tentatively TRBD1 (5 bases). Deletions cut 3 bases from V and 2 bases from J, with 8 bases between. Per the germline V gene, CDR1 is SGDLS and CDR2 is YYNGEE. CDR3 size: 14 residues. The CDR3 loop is CASSATGTNEKLFF. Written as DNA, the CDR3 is TGTGCCAGCAGCGCAACAGGTACTAATGAAAAACTGTTTTTT.

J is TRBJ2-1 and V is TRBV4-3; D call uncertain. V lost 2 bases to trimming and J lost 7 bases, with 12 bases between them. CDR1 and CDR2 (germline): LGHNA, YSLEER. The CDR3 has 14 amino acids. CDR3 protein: CASSQWPMRNEQFF. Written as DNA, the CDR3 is TGCGCCAGCAGCCAATGGCCCATGAGGAATGAGCAGTTCTTC.

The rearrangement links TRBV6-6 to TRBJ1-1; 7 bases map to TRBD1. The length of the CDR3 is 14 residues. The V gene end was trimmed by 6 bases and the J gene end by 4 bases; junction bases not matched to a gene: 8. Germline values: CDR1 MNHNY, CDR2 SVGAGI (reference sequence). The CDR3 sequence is CASSGRQGSTEAFF. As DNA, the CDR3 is TGTGCCAGCAGCGGAAGACAGGGATCCACTGAAGCTTTCTTT.

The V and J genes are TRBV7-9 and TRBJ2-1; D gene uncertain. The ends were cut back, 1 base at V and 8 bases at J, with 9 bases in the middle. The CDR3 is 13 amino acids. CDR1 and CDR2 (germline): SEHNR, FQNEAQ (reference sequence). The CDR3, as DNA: TGTGCCAGCAGCTTAGTGACTTCGGATGAGCAGTTCTTC. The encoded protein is CASSLVTSDEQFF.

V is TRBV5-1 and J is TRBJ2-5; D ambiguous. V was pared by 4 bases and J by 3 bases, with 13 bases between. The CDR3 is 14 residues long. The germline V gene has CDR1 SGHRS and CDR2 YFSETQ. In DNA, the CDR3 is TGCGCCAGCAGCCCAACCTACATGGAAGAGACCCAGTACTTC. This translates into CASSPTYMEETQYF. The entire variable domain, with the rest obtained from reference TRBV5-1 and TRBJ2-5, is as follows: KAGVTQTPRYLIKTRGQQVTLSCSPISGHRSVSWYQQTPGQGLQFLFEYFSETQRNKGNFPGRFSGRQFSNSRSEMNVSTLELGDSALYLCASSPTYMEETQYFGPGTRLLVL.

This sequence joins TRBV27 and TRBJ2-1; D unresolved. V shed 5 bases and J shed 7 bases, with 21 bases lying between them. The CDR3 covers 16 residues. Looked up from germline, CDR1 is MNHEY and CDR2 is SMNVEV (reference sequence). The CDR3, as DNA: TGTGCCAGCAGTCTGCTTACGGCGACCGCTGGGAATGAGCAGTTCTTC. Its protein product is CASSLLTATAGNEQFF.

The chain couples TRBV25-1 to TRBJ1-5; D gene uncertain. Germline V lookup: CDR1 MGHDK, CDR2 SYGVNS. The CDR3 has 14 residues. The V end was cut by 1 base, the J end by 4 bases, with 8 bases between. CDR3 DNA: TGTGCCAGCAGTGAATGGGGATCTAATCAGCCCCAGCATTTT. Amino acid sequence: CASSEWGSNQPQHF.

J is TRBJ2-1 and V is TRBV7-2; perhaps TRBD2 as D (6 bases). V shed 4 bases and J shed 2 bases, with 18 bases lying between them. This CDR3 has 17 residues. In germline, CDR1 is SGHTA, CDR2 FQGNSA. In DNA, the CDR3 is TGTGCCAGCAGCTCCCGTGGGTGGCGGGATCCCTACAATGAGCAGTTCTTC. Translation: CASSSRGWRDPYNEQFF.

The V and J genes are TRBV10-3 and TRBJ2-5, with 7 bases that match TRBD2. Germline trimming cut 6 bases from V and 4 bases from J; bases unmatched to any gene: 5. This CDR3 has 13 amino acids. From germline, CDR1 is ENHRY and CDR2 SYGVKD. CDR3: CAIRETSLETQYF. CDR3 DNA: TGTGCCATCAGAGAGACTAGCTTAGAGACCCAGTACTTC.

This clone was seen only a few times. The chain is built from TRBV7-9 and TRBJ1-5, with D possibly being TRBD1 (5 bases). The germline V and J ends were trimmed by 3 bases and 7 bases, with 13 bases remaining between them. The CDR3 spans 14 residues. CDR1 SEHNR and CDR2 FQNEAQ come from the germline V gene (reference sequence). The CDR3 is CASSFSGPEQPQHF. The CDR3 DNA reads TGTGCCAGCAGCTTCTCGGGGCCGGAGCAGCCCCAGCATTTT.

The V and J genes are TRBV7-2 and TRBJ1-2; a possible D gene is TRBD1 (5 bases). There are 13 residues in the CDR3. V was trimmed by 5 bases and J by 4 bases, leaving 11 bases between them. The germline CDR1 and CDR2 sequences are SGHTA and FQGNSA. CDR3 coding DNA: TGTGCCAGCAGCCCCGACAGATTCTATGGCTACACCTTC. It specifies CASSPDRFYGYTF.

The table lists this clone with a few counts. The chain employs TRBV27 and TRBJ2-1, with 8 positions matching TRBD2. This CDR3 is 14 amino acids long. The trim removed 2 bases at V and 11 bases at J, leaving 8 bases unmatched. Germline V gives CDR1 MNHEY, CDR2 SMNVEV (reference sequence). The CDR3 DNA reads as TGTGCCAGCAGTTTAAGGACGCTAGCGGGCAAGCAGTTCTTC. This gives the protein CASSLRTLAGKQFF.

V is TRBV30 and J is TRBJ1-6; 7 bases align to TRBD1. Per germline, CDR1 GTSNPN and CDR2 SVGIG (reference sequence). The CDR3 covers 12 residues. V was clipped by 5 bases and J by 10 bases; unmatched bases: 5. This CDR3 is CAWDREYSPLHF. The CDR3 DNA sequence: TGTGCCTGGGACAGGGAATACTCACCCCTCCACTTT.

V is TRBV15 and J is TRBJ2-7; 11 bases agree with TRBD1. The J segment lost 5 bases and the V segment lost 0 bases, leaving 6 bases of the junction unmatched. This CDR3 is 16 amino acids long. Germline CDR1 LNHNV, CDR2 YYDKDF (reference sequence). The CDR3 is CATSRDRGTGGNEQYF. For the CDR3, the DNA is TGTGCCACCAGCAGAGATCGGGGGACAGGGGGGAACGAGCAGTACTTC.

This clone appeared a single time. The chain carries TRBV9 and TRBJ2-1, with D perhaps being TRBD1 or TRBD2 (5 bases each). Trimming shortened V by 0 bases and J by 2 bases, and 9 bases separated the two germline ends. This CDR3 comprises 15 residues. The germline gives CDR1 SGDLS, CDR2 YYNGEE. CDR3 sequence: CASSVGGKPYNEQFF. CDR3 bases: TGTGCCAGCAGCGTAGGGGGGAAACCCTACAATGAGCAGTTCTTC.